This T cell receptor beta chain derives from a study of T-cell memory formation after mild COVID-19. Study as a whole: TCR clusters largely stayed donor specific. Study conclusions and caveats: Some responding clones appeared in pre-infection memory, suggesting cross-reactive memory joined.

Losses at the gene ends were 5 bases for V and 0 bases for J; bases not matched to a gene: 8. The V gene's germline CDR1 is DFQATT and CDR2 SNEGSKA (reference sequence). The length of the CDR3 is 15 residues. TCRdb reanalysed the 5' RACE reads using MiXCR and keeps one entry per CDR3 protein. Of 350,000 to 500,000 distinct CDR3 sequences in the sample, approximately 18% were seen once. This clonotype is a singleton in its sample. Its target is not known. The sample was PBMCs or a T cell subset sorted from them (not recorded which). The clonotype was recovered from a man aged 18 to 29 who had mild COVID-19 (a few samples of this study predate the infection). Cell type and time point are not known. This chain connects TRBV20-1 to TRBJ2-3; TRBD2 agrees at 7 bases. The DNA of the CDR3 is TGCAGTGCTGGGTTAGCGGGCCATAGCACAGATACGCAGTATTTT. This sequence encodes CSAGLAGHSTDTQYF.